The sequence of this TCR beta chain was determined in a study of CD8 T cells in Susac syndrome. Study-level results: It was acknowledged in the study that its TCR sequencing and HLA analysis involved a relatively small number of individuals.

TCR beta from blood CD8+ and CD4+ T cells was sequenced. Through negative isolation, CD4+ and CD8+ T cells were obtained, while TEMRA cells were enriched using FACS. Remarks on this clonotype: Antigen unknown.

Trimming shortened V by 2 bases and J by 3 bases, and 7 bases separated the two germline ends. There are 13 residues in the CDR3. Germline CDR1 LGHNA, CDR2 YSLEER. After extraction with the RNeasy kit, about 0.45 to 1 ug of the RNA was reverse transcribed using random hexamers. In TCRdb, the immunoSEQ multiplex PCR reads were re-called with MiXCR into one record per CDR3 protein. Seen here are some 300,000 distinct CDR3 sequences, around 85% observed once, and the top ten hold about 0.22%. The TCR originated in a human donor with multiple sclerosis. V and J are TRBV4-3 and TRBJ2-5, with D possibly matching TRBD1 (6 bases). Sequenced: CD8+ T cells from PBMCs. CDR3 loop: CASSQSGEETQYF. DNA for the CDR3: TGCGCCAGCAGCCAATCAGGGGAAGAGACCCAGTACTTC.